Presented here are 12 T cell receptor beta chains from one specimen sequenced in a study of HIV-infected patients and healthy controls. About 450 ng RNA was reverse transcribed with alpha and beta constant-region primers. Alpha and beta chain libraries were made separately by chain-specific third strand synthesis with multiplexing indices. TCRdb redid the calling of the 5' RACE reads with MiXCR, one entry per CDR3 protein. The sample holds more than 15,000 distinct CDR3 sequences, approximately 7.7% seen once. Follow-up blood was drawn about 14 weeks, roughly three months, after antiretroviral therapy began. No cell fractionation was done, so the repertoire covers all unsorted peripheral blood T cells. Sample: blood, taken during antiretroviral therapy. The receptors were sampled from an adult with HIV infection.

This clonotype was recorded many times. The chain couples TRBV4-1 to TRBJ1-5; D is unclear. CDR1 is MGHRA and CDR2 is YSYEKL in the germline V gene. V gave up 1 base and J gave up 5 bases, with 12 bases separating them. This CDR3 is built from 15 residues. DNA of the CDR3: TGCGCCAGCAGCCAAGTCTGGGGATGGGATCAGCCCCAGCATTTT. This translates into CASSQVWGWDQPQHF.

The chain carries TRBV6-5 and TRBJ2-7; TRBD2 matches at 7 bases. The CDR3 consists of 15 residues. V lost 0 bases to trimming and J lost 1 base; unmatched junction nucleotides: 3. Per germline, CDR1 MNHEY and CDR2 SVGAGI. CDR3 in DNA: TGTGCCAGCAGTTACTCTGGGGGGGGATCCTACGAGCAGTACTTC. This sequence encodes CASSYSGGGSYEQYF.

This clonotype was counted ten times or more. CDR3: CASSRGQGLNEKLFF. Here the CDR3 DNA reads TGTGCCAGCAGTAGGGGACAGGGTCTTAATGAAAAACTGTTTTTT. The chain carries TRBV6-5 and TRBJ1-4; 9 bases line up with TRBD1. The CDR3 sequence is 15 residues long. J was trimmed by 4 bases and V by 5 bases; bases with no gene match: 5. CDR1 and CDR2 (germline): MNHEY, SVGAGI.

This clonotype was counted at least ten times. CDR3 sequence: CASSLAGRGLNGANVLTF. The CDR3 region has the DNA TGTGCCAGCAGCTTGGCGGGCAGGGGACTCAACGGGGCCAACGTCCTGACTTTC. The J gene is TRBJ2-6, the V gene TRBV5-4, with D possibly being TRBD1 or TRBD2 (6 bases each). Germline CDR1 and CDR2: SGHNT and YYREEE (reference sequence). Trimming stripped 0 bases from V and 4 bases from J, with 17 bases between. The CDR3 runs 18 residues.

In its sample, this clonotype was seen many times. V is TRBV7-9 and J is TRBJ2-7; D is undetermined. Germline lookup yields CDR1 SEHNR and CDR2 FQNEAQ (reference sequence). Trimming left V 5 bases short and J 3 bases short, with 17 bases between. There are 15 residues in the CDR3. CDR3 region: CASSPDSDAFYEQYF. The CDR3, as DNA: TGTGCCAGCAGCCCCGACTCAGACGCCTTCTACGAGCAGTACTTC.

This clonotype has a count of ten or more. The chain is built from TRBV15 and TRBJ1-2, with a possible D match to TRBD1 (5 bases). Germline V gives CDR1 LNHNV, CDR2 YYDKDF (reference sequence). CDR3 size: 16 residues. V was clipped by 1 base and J by 6 bases, with 18 bases between them. CDR3: CATSRVYIREGDGYTF. The CDR3 DNA reads as TGTGCCACCAGCAGAGTGTATATTAGGGAAGGGGATGGCTACACCTTC.

This clonotype has a count of ten or more. The rearrangement joins TRBV10-3 to TRBJ1-1, with D possibly matching TRBD1 (5 bases). Germline CDR1 reads ENHRY; CDR2 reads SYGVKD. This CDR3 is 13 amino acids long. Trimming removed 2 bases at V and 8 bases at J, with 12 bases between. CDR3 sequence reads: CAISEAGTREAFF. The CDR3 DNA reads as TGTGCCATCAGTGAGGCAGGGACCAGGGAAGCTTTCTTT.

This clonotype was observed many times. The chain combines TRBV20-1 with TRBJ1-5, with D perhaps matching TRBD1 (5 bases). Germline loops: CDR1 DFQATT, CDR2 SNEGSKA (reference sequence). This CDR3 region has 17 residues. V shed 2 bases and J shed 2 bases, with 19 bases lying between them. CDR3 sequence (DNA): TGCAGTGCTAGATGGGGCGAGGTTGTGATTGGCAATCAGCCCCAGCATTTT. It is translated as CSARWGEVVIGNQPQHF.

At least ten counts were recorded for this clonotype. The DNA for the CDR3 is TGTGCCAGCAGGCCGGACAGGGGGCGAAATACGCAGTATTTT. Translation gives CASRPDRGRNTQYF. This chain connects TRBV28 to TRBJ2-3; 11 positions agree with TRBD1. This CDR3 contains 14 residues. CDR1 is MDHEN and CDR2 is SYDVKM in the germline V gene. The junction had 6 bases not matched to a gene; V was cut back by 6 bases and J by 7 bases.

This clonotype was seen repeatedly, ten times or more. V gene TRBV2 combines with J gene TRBJ1-5; possible D gene TRBD1, 5 bases. This CDR3 is built from 13 residues. V dropped 3 bases and J dropped 4 bases, with 7 bases sitting between them. Per germline, CDR1 SNHLY and CDR2 FYNNEI. The DNA of the CDR3 is TGTGCCAGCAGTGAGGGGGGGAATCAGCCCCAGCATTTT. Its translation: CASSEGGNQPQHF.

In this sample, this clonotype turned up many times. V usage is TRBV12-3 or TRBV12-4 and J usage is TRBJ2-1; tentatively, D is TRBD2 (6 bases). The CDR3 is made up of 15 amino acids. Trimming shortened V by 1 base and J by 5 bases, and 12 bases separated the two germline ends. The CDR3 nucleotides read TGTGCCAGCAGTTTAGTTAGCGGTGGGAACAATGAGCAGTTCTTC. It translates to CASSLVSGGNNEQFF.

This clonotype was recorded at least ten times. The chain uses TRBV7-6 and TRBJ1-5; possible D gene TRBD1, 5 bases. The CDR3 is 15 residues long. CDR1 is SGHVS, CDR2 FNYEAQ, per germline. V lost 5 bases to trimming and J lost 0 bases, with 11 bases between them. CDR3 sequence (DNA): TGTGCCAGCAGCCTGGGACCGATTAGCAATCAGCCCCAGCATTTT. Protein product: CASSLGPISNQPQHF.